This TCR beta chain is drawn from a study of CXCR3-negative and CXCR3-positive naive CD8 T cells. Regarding the study as a whole: Both naive subsets carried similar amounts of surface CD5, so TCR strength was inferred from TRB CDR3 properties. After cryopreservation, expression of CXCR3 was partially reduced, and most assays were run with fresh PBMCs. Each naive subset displayed comparably high diversity, whereas memory CD8+ cells displayed much lower diversity.

Each CD8+ T cell subset was flow-sorted in triplicate. Every sort contained 300,000 cells. On this clonotype: The antigen is not known.

The CDR3 has 16 amino acids. Germline-derived CDR1 and CDR2 are SSHAT and FNYEAQ (reference sequence). TRB cDNA libraries were made by UMI-labeled 5' RACE. TCRdb reprocessed the 5' RACE reads, with one entry per CDR3 protein and no DNA. This sample's clone table lists about 56,000 distinct CDR3 sequences. Sample: memory CD8+ T cells from blood. J is TRBJ2-5 and V is TRBV7-7; TCRdb returns TRBD1, unconfirmable since there is no DNA. The sequence was collected from a human donor in good health. Some clones in this sample may be carry-over from other donors' samples. The CDR3: CASSLVPAGEQETQYF.